This TCR beta chain was sequenced during a study of cytomegalovirus exposure and HLA in healthy donors. Samples came from healthy bone marrow donors. At sampling all donors were nominally healthy, likely with unrecorded immune exposures. This CDR3 region has 16 residues. Germline V gives CDR1 MDHEN, CDR2 SYDVKM. V dropped 5 bases and J dropped 2 bases, with 16 bases sitting between them. The PCR was carried out with 60 Vbeta primers and 13 Jbeta primers. This table comes from immunoSEQ multiplex PCR, and its TCRdb copy is limited to in-frame clones, with some not included. The sample includes about 130,000 clones, under 85% seen only once; the top ten take approximately 4.2%. Points on this clone: Its antigen is as yet unknown.

Whole-study findings and limits: Being productive about 87% or about 30% of the time was typical of most TCR beta V segments in an earlier analysis. Researchers reported from a later analysis that most CMV-associated TCR beta chains appeared HLA-restricted.

This TCR was recovered from a male donor in good health and CMV-seropositive. Specimen: PBMCs. J is TRBJ1-5 and V is TRBV28, with D possibly matching TRBD1 (6 bases). The CDR3 spells CASSISQGIGNQPQHF. As DNA, the CDR3 is TGTGCCAGCAGTATCTCACAGGGAATAGGCAATCAGCCCCAGCATTTT.